This T cell receptor beta chain derives from a study of blood T cell repertoires in COVID-19. Overall study: Sites in the United States, Italy and Spain provided acute and convalescent COVID-19 samples.

Produced via immunoSEQ multiplex PCR; TCRdb's table is partial and in-frame only. Of 210,000 or so clones listed, more than 80% were seen once; the top ten hold approximately 1.8%. Participant age was roughly 18 to 100 years, and participants resided in roughly 25 US areas. Cohorts were based on clinical histories the participants reported. Donors of Cohort 3 who recovered were those that had two negative PCRs, clearance, or symptom resolution. Germline assignment: CDR1 SGHTA and CDR2 FQGNSA. CDR3 size: 17 residues. V trimming: 5 bases; J trimming: 7 bases; junction bases outside the gene matches: 14.

This chain connects TRBV7-2 to TRBJ2-2, with TRBD1 identical over 9 bases. Source material: PBMCs or T cells enriched from blood (not recorded which). The receptor's source is a man in his sixties who had recovered from COVID-19. CDR3 coding DNA: TGTGCCAGCAGCCCGGACAGGGGTCGCCGGGAGGTCGGGGAGCTGTTTTTT. Translated, it gives CASSPDRGRREVGELFF.